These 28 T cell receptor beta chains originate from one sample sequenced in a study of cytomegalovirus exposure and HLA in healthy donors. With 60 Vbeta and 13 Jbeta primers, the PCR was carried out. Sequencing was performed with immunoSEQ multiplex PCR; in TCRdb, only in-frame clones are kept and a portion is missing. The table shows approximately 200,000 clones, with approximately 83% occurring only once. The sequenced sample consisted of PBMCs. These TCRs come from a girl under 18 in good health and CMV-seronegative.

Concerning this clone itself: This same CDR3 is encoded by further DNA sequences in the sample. CDR3 bases: TGTGCCAGCAGCCAGGGGCTCGATCAGCCCCAGCATTTT. It codes for CASSQGLDQPQHF. The chain combines TRBV14 with TRBJ1-5; tentative D call: TRBD1 (5 bases). Germline CDR1 is SGHDN and CDR2 is FVKESK. Trimming removed 3 bases at V and 5 bases at J, with 8 bases between. The CDR3 runs 13 residues.

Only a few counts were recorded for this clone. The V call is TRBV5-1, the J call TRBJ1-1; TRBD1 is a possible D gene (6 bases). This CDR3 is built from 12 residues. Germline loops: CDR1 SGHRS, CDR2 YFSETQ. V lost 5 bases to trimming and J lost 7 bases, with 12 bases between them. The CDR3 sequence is CASSTTGYEAFF. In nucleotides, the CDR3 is TGCGCCAGCAGTACGACAGGCTATGAAGCTTTCTTT.

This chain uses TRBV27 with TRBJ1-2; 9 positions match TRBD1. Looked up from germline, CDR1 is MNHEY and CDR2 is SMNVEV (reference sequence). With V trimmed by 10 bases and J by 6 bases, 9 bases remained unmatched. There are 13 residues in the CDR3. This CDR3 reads CATAPRDRDGYTF. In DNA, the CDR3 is TGTGCCACCGCCCCTCGGGACAGGGATGGCTACACCTTC.

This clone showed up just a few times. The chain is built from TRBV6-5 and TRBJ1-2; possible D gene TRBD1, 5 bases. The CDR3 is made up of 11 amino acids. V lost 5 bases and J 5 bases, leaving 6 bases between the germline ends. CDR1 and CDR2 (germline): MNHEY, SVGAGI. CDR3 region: CASSAGYGYTF. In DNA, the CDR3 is TGTGCCAGCAGTGCAGGGTATGGCTACACCTTC.

The CDR3 is CASSVGQTVNTGELFF. The CDR3 bases are TGTGCCAGCAGCGTAGGACAGACCGTGAACACCGGGGAGCTGTTTTTT. V gene TRBV9 combines with J gene TRBJ2-2, with a weak D call TRBD1 (5 bases). The CDR3 has 16 residues. V dropped 0 bases and J dropped 1 base, with 10 bases sitting between them. The V gene's germline CDR1 is SGDLS and CDR2 YYNGEE.

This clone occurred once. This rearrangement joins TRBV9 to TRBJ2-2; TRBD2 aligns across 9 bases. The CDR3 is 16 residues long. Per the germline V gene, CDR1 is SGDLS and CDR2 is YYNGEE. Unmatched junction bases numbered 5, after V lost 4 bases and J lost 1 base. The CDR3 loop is CASSPRTSENTGELFF. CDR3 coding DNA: TGTGCCAGCAGCCCAAGGACTAGCGAGAACACCGGGGAGCTGTTTTTT.

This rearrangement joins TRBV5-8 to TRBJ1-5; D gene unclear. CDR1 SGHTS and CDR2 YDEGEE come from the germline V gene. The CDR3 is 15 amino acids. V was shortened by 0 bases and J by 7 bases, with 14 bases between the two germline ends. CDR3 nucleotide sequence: TGTGCCAGCAGCTTGGGACGGGAGGAAAAGCAGCCCCAGCATTTT. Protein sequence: CASSLGREEKQPQHF.

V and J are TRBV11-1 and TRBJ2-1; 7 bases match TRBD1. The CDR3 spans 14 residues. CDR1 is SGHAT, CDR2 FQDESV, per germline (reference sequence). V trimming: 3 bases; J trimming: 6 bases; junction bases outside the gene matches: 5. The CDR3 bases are TGTGCCAGCAGCTTGGACAGGCTGGGCAATGAGCAGTTCTTC. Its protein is CASSLDRLGNEQFF.

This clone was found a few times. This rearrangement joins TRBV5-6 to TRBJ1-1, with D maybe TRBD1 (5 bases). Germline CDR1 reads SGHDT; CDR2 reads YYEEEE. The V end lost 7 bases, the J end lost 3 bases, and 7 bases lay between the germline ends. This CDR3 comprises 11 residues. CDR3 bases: TGTGCCAGCTCCAGGGACACTGAAGCTTTCTTT. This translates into CASSRDTEAFF.

CDR3 residues: CASSPFPTGSDHGYTF. The CDR3, as DNA: TGTGCCAGCTCACCATTCCCCACAGGGTCAGATCATGGCTACACCTTC. The V and J genes are TRBV18 and TRBJ1-2, with D perhaps matching TRBD1 (6 bases). Trimming took 2 bases from V and 6 from J, leaving 19 bases between them. The CDR3 is made up of 16 amino acids. Looked up from germline, CDR1 is KGHSH and CDR2 is LQKENI.

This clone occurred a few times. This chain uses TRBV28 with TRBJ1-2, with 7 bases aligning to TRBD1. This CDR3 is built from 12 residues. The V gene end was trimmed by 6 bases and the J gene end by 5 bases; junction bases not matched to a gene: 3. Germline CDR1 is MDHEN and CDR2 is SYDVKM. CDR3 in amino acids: CASRAGGYGYTF. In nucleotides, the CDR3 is TGTGCCAGCAGGGCAGGGGGATATGGCTACACCTTC.

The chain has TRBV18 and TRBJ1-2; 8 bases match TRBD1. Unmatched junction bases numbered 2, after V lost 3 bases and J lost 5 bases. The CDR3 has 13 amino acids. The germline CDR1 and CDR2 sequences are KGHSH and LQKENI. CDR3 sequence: CASSPDRAYGYTF. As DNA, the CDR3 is TGTGCCAGCTCACCGGACAGGGCGTATGGCTACACCTTC.

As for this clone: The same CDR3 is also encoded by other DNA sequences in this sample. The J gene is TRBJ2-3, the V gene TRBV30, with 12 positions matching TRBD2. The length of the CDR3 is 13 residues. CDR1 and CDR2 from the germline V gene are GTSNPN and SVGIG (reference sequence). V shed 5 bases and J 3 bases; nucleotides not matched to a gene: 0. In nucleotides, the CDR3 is TGTGCCTGGGGACTAGCGGGGACAGATACGCAGTATTTT. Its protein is CAWGLAGTDTQYF. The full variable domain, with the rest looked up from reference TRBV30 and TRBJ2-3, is SQTIHQWPATLVQPVGSPLSLECTVEGTSNPNLYWYRQAAGRGLQLLFYSVGIGQISSEVPQNLSASRPQDRQFILSSKKLLLSDSGFYLCAWGLAGTDTQYFGPGTRLTVL.

CDR3 DNA sequence: TGCGCCAGCAGTCGGGAGGGGGCCACAGATACGCAGTATTTT. Translation gives CASSREGATDTQYF. The rearrangement links TRBV5-1 to TRBJ2-3; weak D call: TRBD2 (8 bases). Germline CDR1 is SGHRS and CDR2 is YFSETQ. Between the trimmed V and J ends, which lost 5 bases and 2 bases, there was a span of 12 bases. This CDR3 has 14 residues.

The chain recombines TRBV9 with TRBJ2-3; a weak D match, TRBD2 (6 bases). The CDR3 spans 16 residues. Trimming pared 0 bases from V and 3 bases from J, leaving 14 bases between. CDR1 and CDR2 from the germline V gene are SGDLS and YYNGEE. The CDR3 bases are TGTGCCAGCAGCGTAGGGGGCGGGATAAATACAGATACGCAGTATTTT. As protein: CASSVGGGINTDTQYF.

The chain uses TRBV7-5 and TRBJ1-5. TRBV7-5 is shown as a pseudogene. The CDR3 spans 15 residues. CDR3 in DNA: TGTGCCAGAAGCGGAGGGACGGCTAGCAATCAGCCCCAGCATTTT. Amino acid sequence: CARSGGTASNQPQHF.

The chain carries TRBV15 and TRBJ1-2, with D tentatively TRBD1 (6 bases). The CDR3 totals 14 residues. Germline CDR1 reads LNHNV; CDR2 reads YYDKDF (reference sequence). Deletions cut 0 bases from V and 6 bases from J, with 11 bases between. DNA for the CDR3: TGTGCCACCAGCAGAGAACAAGGGGGAAATGGCTACACCTTC. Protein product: CATSREQGGNGYTF.

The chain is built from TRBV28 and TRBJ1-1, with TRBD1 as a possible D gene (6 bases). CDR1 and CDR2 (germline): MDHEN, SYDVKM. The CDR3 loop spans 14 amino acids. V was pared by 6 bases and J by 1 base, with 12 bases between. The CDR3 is CASSPRQANTEAFF. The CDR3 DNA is TGTGCCAGCAGCCCCCGACAGGCGAACACTGAAGCTTTCTTT.

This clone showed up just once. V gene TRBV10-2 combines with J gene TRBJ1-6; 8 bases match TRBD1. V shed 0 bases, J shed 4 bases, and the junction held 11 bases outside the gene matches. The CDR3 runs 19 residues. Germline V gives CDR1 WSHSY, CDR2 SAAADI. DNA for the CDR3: TGCGCCAGCAGTGAGTCGTGGGGACAGGCCACCCTGTATAATTCACCCCTCCACTTT. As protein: CASSESWGQATLYNSPLHF.

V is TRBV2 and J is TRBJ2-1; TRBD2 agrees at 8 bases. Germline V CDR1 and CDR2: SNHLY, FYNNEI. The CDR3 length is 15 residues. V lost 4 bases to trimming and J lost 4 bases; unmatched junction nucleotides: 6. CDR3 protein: CASSGERGLYNEQFF. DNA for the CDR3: TGTGCCAGCAGTGGAGAGCGGGGGCTGTACAATGAGCAGTTCTTC.

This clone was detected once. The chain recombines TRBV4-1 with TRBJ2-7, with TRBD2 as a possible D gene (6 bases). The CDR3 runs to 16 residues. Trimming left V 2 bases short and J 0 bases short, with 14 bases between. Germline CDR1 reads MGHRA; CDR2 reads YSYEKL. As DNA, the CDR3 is TGCGCCAGCAGCCAATTCCCCGCGGGGAGCTCCTACGAGCAGTACTTC. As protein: CASSQFPAGSSYEQYF.

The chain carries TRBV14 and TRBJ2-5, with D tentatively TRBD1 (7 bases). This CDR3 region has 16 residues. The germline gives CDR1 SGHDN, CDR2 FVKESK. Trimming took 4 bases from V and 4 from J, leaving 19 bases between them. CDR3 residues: CASSRPPQGRRETQYF. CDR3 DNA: TGTGCCAGCAGCCGTCCCCCACAGGGGAGGAGAGAGACCCAGTACTTC.

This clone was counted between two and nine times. The CDR3 loop is CASSSAPDAGVSGNTIYF. The CDR3 nucleotides read TGTGCCAGCAGCTCCGCCCCCGACGCAGGCGTCTCTGGAAACACCATATATTTT. The rearrangement links TRBV5-6 to TRBJ1-3; D gene uncertain. Deletions cut 3 bases from V and 0 bases from J, with 19 bases between. CDR1 is SGHDT and CDR2 is YYEEEE in the germline V gene. The CDR3 length is 18 residues.

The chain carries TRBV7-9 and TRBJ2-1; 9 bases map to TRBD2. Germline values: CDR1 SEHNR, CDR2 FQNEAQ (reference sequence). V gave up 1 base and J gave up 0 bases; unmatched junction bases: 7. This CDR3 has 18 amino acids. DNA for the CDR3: TGTGCCAGCAGCTTAGAAGCGGGGGGTTCGAGCTCCTACAATGAGCAGTTCTTC. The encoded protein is CASSLEAGGSSSYNEQFF.

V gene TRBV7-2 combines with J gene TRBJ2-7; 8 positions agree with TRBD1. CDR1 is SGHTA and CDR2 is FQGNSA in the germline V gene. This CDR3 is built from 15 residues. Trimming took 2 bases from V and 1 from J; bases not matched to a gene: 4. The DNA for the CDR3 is TGTGCCAGCAGCTTACAGACAGGGGTATCCTACGAGCAGTACTTC. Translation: CASSLQTGVSYEQYF. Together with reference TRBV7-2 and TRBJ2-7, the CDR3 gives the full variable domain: GAGVSQSPSNKVTEKGKDVELRCDPISGHTALYWYRQSLGQGLEFLIYFQGNSAPDKSGLPSDRFSAERTGGSVSTLTIQRTQQEDSAVYLCASSLQTGVSYEQYFGPGTRLTVT.

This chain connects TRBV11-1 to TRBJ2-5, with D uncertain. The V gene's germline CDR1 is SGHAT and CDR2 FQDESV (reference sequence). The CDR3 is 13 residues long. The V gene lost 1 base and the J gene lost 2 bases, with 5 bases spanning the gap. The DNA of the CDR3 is TGTGCCAGCAGCTTAGGCCAGCAAGAGACCCAGTACTTC. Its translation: CASSLGQQETQYF.

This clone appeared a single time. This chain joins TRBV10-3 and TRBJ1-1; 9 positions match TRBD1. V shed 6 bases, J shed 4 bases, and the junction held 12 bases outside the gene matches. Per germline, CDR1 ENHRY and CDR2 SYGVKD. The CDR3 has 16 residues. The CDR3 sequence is CAISPGQGLIGTEAFF. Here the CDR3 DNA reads TGTGCCATCAGCCCGGGACAGGGATTAATTGGCACTGAAGCTTTCTTT.

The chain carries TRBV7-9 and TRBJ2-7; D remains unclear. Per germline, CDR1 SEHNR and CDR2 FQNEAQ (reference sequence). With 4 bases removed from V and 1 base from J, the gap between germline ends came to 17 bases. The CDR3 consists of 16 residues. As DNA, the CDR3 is TGTGCCAGCAGCTCTAGTGCCAGCCTAAATTCCTACGAGCAGTACTTC. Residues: CASSSSASLNSYEQYF.